This record concerns one T cell receptor beta chain sequence. Germline V gene sequence: CDR1 SGHVS, CDR2 FQNEAQ. The CDR3 is 17 amino acids. With 5 bases clipped from V and 4 bases from J, the junction kept 8 bases outside the gene matches. Produced via immunoSEQ multiplex PCR; TCRdb's table is partial and in-frame only. The table lists 600,000 or so clones, around 87% of them singletons. This specimen belongs to a study of shared T cell receptors in the human thymus. These same data were also listed under a study on human thymus T cells. That study adds: Serving as donors were healthy Finnish infants, each of whom was having open corrective surgery for congenital heart defects. Surgeons resected thymus tissue during corrective heart surgery. An apparent bias in V and J gene usage was seen in thymic and blood repertoires. Related studies noted strongly shared thymic repertoires across unrelated people.

This sequence originates from a boy younger than two with a congenital heart defect. This rearrangement joins TRBV7-8 to TRBJ2-1; 13 positions match TRBD2. The sample comprised thymocytes. DNA for the CDR3: TGTGCCAGCAGCCCAGGGGGACTAGCGGGGATATACAATGAGCAGTTCTTC. Amino acid sequence: CASSPGGLAGIYNEQFF.